The 23 T cell receptor beta chains given below trace back to one sample, sequenced in a study of cytotoxic CD8 clonotypes in ibrutinib-treated CLL. Using immunoSEQ multiplex PCR, the repertoire was profiled, and TCRdb retains in-frame clones only, with some absent. The sample consists of around 70,000 clones, 90% of them appearing once. The specimen comprised PBMCs, sampled after 12 months of ibrutinib treatment. The receptor source for this set is a human donor with chronic lymphocytic leukemia.

A single count supports this clone. The CDR3 nucleotides are TGCAGTGCTACCGCGGAAGAGACCCAGTACTTC. This encodes CSATAEETQYF. V and J are TRBV20-1 and TRBJ2-5; D is ambiguous. Germline V gene lookup returns CDR1 DFQATT and CDR2 SNEGSKA (reference sequence). Trimming removed 4 bases at V and 3 bases at J, with 6 bases between. The CDR3 runs to 11 residues.

The gene calls are TRBV9 and TRBJ2-5, with D tentatively TRBD2 (6 bases). Germline lookup yields CDR1 SGDLS and CDR2 YYNGEE. This CDR3 region has 16 residues. The ends were cut back, 4 bases at V and 4 bases at J, with 20 bases in the middle. CDR3 amino acids: CASSSPTGVGTETQYF. CDR3 DNA: TGTGCCAGCAGCTCCCCCACGGGAGTGGGGACAGAGACCCAGTACTTC.

The V and J genes are TRBV29-1 and TRBJ2-3; D uncertain. Trimming removed 4 bases at V and 4 bases at J, with 12 bases between. This CDR3 spans 13 amino acids. Looked up from germline, CDR1 is SQVTM and CDR2 is ANQGSEA. The CDR3 loop reads CSVVSHGADTQYF. The CDR3 DNA is TGCAGCGTTGTTAGCCACGGCGCAGATACGCAGTATTTT.

The gene calls are TRBV5-1 and TRBJ2-3, with 7 bases matching TRBD2. With 3 bases clipped from V and 1 base from J, the junction kept 8 bases outside the gene matches. The CDR3 sequence is 16 residues long. In germline, CDR1 is SGHRS, CDR2 YFSETQ. The CDR3 DNA reads TGCGCCAGCAGCTCACTGGGCAGCGGGGGCACAGATACGCAGTATTTT. Amino acids: CASSSLGSGGTDTQYF.

This chain connects TRBV5-1 to TRBJ2-1; 13 nucleotides align to TRBD2. The junction had 4 bases not matched to a gene; V was cut back by 2 bases and J by 8 bases. Germline V gene sequence: CDR1 SGHRS, CDR2 YFSETQ. This CDR3 contains 15 residues. CDR3 in amino acids: CASSFRTSGRDEQFF. The CDR3 nucleotides read TGCGCCAGCAGCTTTAGAACTAGCGGGAGGGATGAGCAGTTCTTC.

The chain couples TRBV4-3 to TRBJ2-4; 9 nucleotides line up with TRBD1. The CDR3 spans 18 residues. V lost 2 bases to trimming and J lost 1 base; unmatched junction nucleotides: 9. Germline V gene sequence: CDR1 LGHNA, CDR2 YSLEER. The CDR3: CASSQSRDRANAKNIQYF. The CDR3 nucleotides read TGCGCCAGCAGCCAATCCCGGGACAGGGCAAACGCCAAAAACATTCAGTACTTC.

The chain recombines TRBV2 with TRBJ1-1; the D is unclear. The germline V gene has CDR1 SNHLY and CDR2 FYNNEI. This CDR3 region has 12 residues. Trimming pared 7 bases from V and 4 bases from J, leaving 10 bases between. CDR3 protein: CASIPTSTEAFF. The CDR3 nucleotides are TGTGCCAGCATTCCGACCAGCACTGAAGCTTTCTTT.

This clone has a handful of counts. The rearrangement uses TRBV7-3 and TRBJ2-1, with unresolved D. This CDR3 has 16 amino acids. CDR1 is SGHTA and CDR2 is FQGTGA in the germline V gene. V was cut by 2 bases and J by 4 bases, with 15 bases left in between. The CDR3 DNA follows: TGTGCCAGCAGCTTAGAGCGTGTCCCCCCATACAATGAGCAGTTCTTC. The encoded protein is CASSLERVPPYNEQFF.

The chain joins TRBV6-5 to TRBJ2-2; possibly TRBD1 or TRBD2 for D (5 bases each). This CDR3 comprises 14 residues. Germline-derived CDR1 and CDR2 are MNHEY and SVGAGI. V was shortened by 3 bases and J by 4 bases, with 9 bases between the two germline ends. CDR3 residues: CASSYRGVTGELFF. CDR3 nucleotides: TGTGCCAGCAGTTATAGAGGGGTCACCGGGGAGCTGTTTTTT.

A single count supports this clone. V usage is TRBV25-1 and J usage is TRBJ2-7; 7 bases match TRBD1. CDR1 is MGHDK, CDR2 SYGVNS, per germline. This CDR3 is built from 14 residues. The ends lost 3 bases at V and 0 bases at J; junction bases unmatched: 2. The CDR3 DNA sequence: TGTGCCAGCAGTGAGCACAGGGGCTCCTACGAGCAGTACTTC. Protein product: CASSEHRGSYEQYF.

The chain has TRBV21-1 and TRBJ1-5; TRBD1 is taken as the D call from the table, unchecked against the DNA. TRBV21-1 is a pseudogene locus. The CDR3 runs to 15 residues. The CDR3 loop reads CASSIYRHLKVPQHF. The CDR3, as DNA: TGTGCCAGCAGCATTTACAGGCACCTCAAAGTGCCCCAGCATTTT.

This sequence joins TRBV15 and TRBJ1-1; D is unclear. With 0 bases removed from V and 3 bases from J, the gap between germline ends came to 8 bases. This CDR3 contains 14 residues. Germline CDR1 reads LNHNV; CDR2 reads YYDKDF (reference sequence). The CDR3 protein is CATSRDQGYTEAFF. CDR3 nucleotide sequence: TGTGCCACCAGCAGAGATCAAGGGTACACTGAAGCTTTCTTT.

The chain recombines TRBV5-1 with TRBJ1-2, with D tentatively TRBD1 (6 bases). V gave up 1 base and J gave up 4 bases, with 17 bases separating them. From germline, CDR1 is SGHRS and CDR2 YFSETQ. There are 16 residues in the CDR3. This CDR3 reads CASSLSRGTVSYGYTF. In DNA, the CDR3 is TGCGCCAGCAGCTTGAGCAGGGGCACCGTTAGCTATGGCTACACCTTC.

The chain employs TRBV7-9 and TRBJ2-6, with 7 bases that match TRBD2. Germline V gene lookup returns CDR1 SEHNR and CDR2 FQNEAQ (reference sequence). The junction had 12 bases not matched to a gene; V was cut back by 2 bases and J by 2 bases. The CDR3 is 19 residues long. CDR3 protein: CASSLMGGTYLPGANVLTF. The CDR3 coding sequence is TGTGCCAGCAGCTTAATGGGGGGGACTTATCTTCCTGGGGCCAACGTCCTGACTTTC.

The V and J genes are TRBV5-5 and TRBJ1-1, with 7 bases aligning to TRBD1. Germline trimming cut 0 bases from V and 5 bases from J; bases unmatched to any gene: 7. The CDR3 runs to 15 residues. Germline CDR1 SGHKS, CDR2 YYEKEE (reference sequence). CDR3 sequence: CASSLDARGSTEAFF. The CDR3 DNA reads TGTGCCAGCAGCTTGGACGCCAGGGGGAGTACTGAAGCTTTCTTT.

The chain has TRBV15 and TRBJ1-2, with D unresolved. Germline loops: CDR1 LNHNV, CDR2 YYDKDF (reference sequence). The V end was cut by 0 bases, the J end by 4 bases, with 9 bases between. This CDR3 contains 14 residues. The CDR3 sequence: CATSRDPIGYGYTF. The CDR3 coding sequence is TGTGCCACCAGCAGAGATCCGATTGGCTATGGCTACACCTTC.

The chain uses TRBV15 and TRBJ1-2, with a weak D call TRBD1 (6 bases). Trimming stripped 3 bases from V and 5 bases from J, with 16 bases between. CDR1 is LNHNV and CDR2 is YYDKDF in the germline V gene (reference sequence). The CDR3 has 15 amino acids. The CDR3 DNA is TGTGCCACCAGCAGGGTACCGGGACAAAGTTATGGCTACACCTTC. This codes for CATSRVPGQSYGYTF.

This chain links TRBV30 with TRBJ1-2; D unclear. V dropped 0 bases and J dropped 6 bases, with 8 bases sitting between them. This CDR3 region has 12 residues. The germline V gene encodes CDR1 GTSNPN and CDR2 SVGIG (reference sequence). The CDR3 coding sequence is TGTGCCTGGAGTGTACAGATTAATGGCTACACCTTC. Its protein product is CAWSVQINGYTF.

As for this clone: The junction departs from the called germline gene at one end, perhaps through a read error. The chain uses TRBV6-5 and TRBJ2-7; 16 bases agree with TRBD2. The CDR3 extends over 14 amino acids. The germline CDR1 and CDR2 sequences are MNHEY and SVGAGI. CDR3 bases: TGTGCCAGCATCTCCGGGACTAGCGGGAGGGCCATCTTCTTC. Amino acids: CASISGTSGRAIFF.

This chain connects TRBV19 to TRBJ2-7; D might be TRBD1 (6 bases). V was clipped by 5 bases and J by 3 bases, with 8 bases between them. The CDR3 has 12 amino acids. The germline CDR1 and CDR2 sequences are LNHDA and SQIVND (reference sequence). This chain's CDR3 is CASSGTHYEQYF. CDR3 in DNA: TGTGCCAGTAGTGGGACACACTACGAGCAGTACTTC.

A single count supports this clone. This chain uses TRBV5-1 with TRBJ2-7; the match to TRBD1 covers 8 bases. Germline CDR1 and CDR2: SGHRS and YFSETQ. V trimming: 4 bases; J trimming: 5 bases; junction bases outside the gene matches: 11. This CDR3 has 15 amino acids. CDR3 sequence: CASSGPGQVTNEQYF. CDR3 DNA: TGCGCCAGCAGCGGCCCGGGACAGGTAACAAACGAGCAGTACTTC.

The J gene is TRBJ2-5, the V gene TRBV7-2, with 9 bases aligning to TRBD2. The CDR3 runs to 16 residues. The V and J ends lost 5 bases and 5 bases, in that order; junction bases with no gene match: 12. Germline loops: CDR1 SGHTA, CDR2 FQGNSA. The DNA of the CDR3 is TGTGCCAGCAGCCCATATCCCCTAGCGGGATCGGAGACCCAGTACTTC. Its translation is CASSPYPLAGSETQYF.

The rearrangement joins TRBV19 to TRBJ2-1, with a tentative D call TRBD2 (6 bases). Trimming stripped 3 bases from V and 7 bases from J, with 19 bases between. In germline, CDR1 is LNHDA, CDR2 SQIVND (reference sequence). The CDR3 extends over 16 amino acids. In DNA form, the CDR3 reads TGTGCCAGTAGTATCTCGTTCGGGAGTTGGCTAAATGAGCAGTTCTTC. It translates to CASSISFGSWLNEQFF. Using reference TRBV19 and TRBJ2-1 for the parts outside the CDR3, the full variable domain is DGGITQSPKYLFRKEGQNVTLSCEQNLNHDAMYWYRQDPGQGLRLIYYSQIVNDFQKGDIAEGYSVSREKKESFPLTVTSAQKNPTAFYLCASSISFGSWLNEQFFGPGTRLTVL.